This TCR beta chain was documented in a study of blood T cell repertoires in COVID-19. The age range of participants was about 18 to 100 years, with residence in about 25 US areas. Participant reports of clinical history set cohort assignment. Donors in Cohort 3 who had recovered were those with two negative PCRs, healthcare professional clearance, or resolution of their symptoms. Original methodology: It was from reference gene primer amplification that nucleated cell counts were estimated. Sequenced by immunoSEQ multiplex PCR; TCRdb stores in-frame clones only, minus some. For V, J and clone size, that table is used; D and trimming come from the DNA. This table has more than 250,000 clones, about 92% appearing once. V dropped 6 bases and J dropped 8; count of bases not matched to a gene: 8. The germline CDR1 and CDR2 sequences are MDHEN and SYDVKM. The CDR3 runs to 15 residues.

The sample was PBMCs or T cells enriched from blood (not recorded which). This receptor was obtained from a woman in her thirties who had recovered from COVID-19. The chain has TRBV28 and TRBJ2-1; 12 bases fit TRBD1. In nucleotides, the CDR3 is TGTGCCAGCAGCCTGGGACAGGGGGCAACGGATGAGCAGTTCTTC. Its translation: CASSLGQGATDEQFF.